This T cell receptor beta chain stems from a study of beta chain features in type 1 diabetes. Overall study results and limits: Shortening that was moderate but significant affected the TCRB CDR3s of Type 1 diabetes patients in all four CD4+ subsets.

A single heparinised draw of roughly 120 mL on average was taken per donor. The authors reverse transcribed all of the isolated RNA, so sequencing captured expressed TCRB transcripts. TCRdb keeps only in-frame clones here, not all; method: immunoSEQ multiplex PCR. The table includes more than 550,000 clones, over 13% detected once. Only a few counts were recorded for this clone. What it binds is unknown. The TCR originated in a man aged 18 to 29 with type 1 diabetes. The sample was naive CD4+ T cells from blood.

This CDR3 reads CASSLDWVITEAFF. The CDR3 DNA is TGTGCCAGCAGCTTAGATTGGGTGATCACTGAAGCTTTCTTT. The chain employs TRBV7-2 and TRBJ1-1, with D hard to call. In germline, CDR1 is SGHTA, CDR2 FQGNSA. The CDR3 totals 14 residues. The V and J ends lost 1 base and 4 bases respectively, with 10 bases between them.